This TCR beta chain was captured in a study of CD8 T cells in ankylosing spondylitis. General observations from the study: Seemingly characteristic of ankylosing spondylitis blood was a TCR beta motif consisting of about 8 highly homologous variants.

Using its own MiXCR run on the 5' RACE reads, TCRdb lists one record per CDR3 protein. The sample lists more than 400,000 distinct CDR3 sequences; about 5.7% were seen once. This clonotype has at least ten counts. Its matching antigen is unknown. V was cut by 6 bases and J by 0 bases, with 11 bases left in between. Germline V gene data show CDR1 as MNHEY and CDR2 as SVGEGT. This CDR3 region has 14 residues. The clonotype comes from a male donor with ankylosing spondylitis. The chain couples TRBV6-2 or TRBV6-3 to TRBJ1-1; D possibly corresponds to TRBD1 (5 bases). Sequencing was performed on blood, either unsorted or a sorted T cell fraction (not recorded which). CDR3 residues: CASSQGAMNTEAFF. CDR3 sequence (DNA): TGTGCCAGCAGCCAGGGAGCCATGAACACTGAAGCTTTCTTT.